Presented here are 21 T cell receptor beta chains from one specimen sequenced in a study of T cell repertoires in cytomegalovirus infection. No cognate antigen is known for these TCRs. TCRdb ran MiXCR on the reads and lists one entry per CDR3 protein. This sample has about 130,000 distinct CDR3 sequences; 24% occur once, and the top ten carry roughly 33%. The sample consisted of PBMCs, sequenced either directly or after in vitro stimulation (not recorded which). The receptor source for this set is a human donor in good health (CMV status not recorded). Some clones in this sample may be carry-over from other donors' samples.

This clonotype has a count of ten or more. The chain uses TRBV5-6 and TRBJ1-2; D unresolved. The CDR3 length is 12 residues. V lost 2 bases and J 3 bases, leaving 5 bases between the germline ends. Per the germline V gene, CDR1 is SGHDT and CDR2 is YYEEEE. CDR3 sequence: CASSFSDYGYTF. CDR3 bases: TGTGCCAGCAGCTTCTCAGACTATGGCTACACCTTC. The whole variable domain, filled in from reference TRBV5-6 and TRBJ1-2, reads DAGVTQSPTHLIKTRGQQVTLRCSPKSGHDTVSWYQQALGQGPQFIFQYYEEEERQRGNFPDRFSGHQFPNYSSELNVNALLLGDSALYLCASSFSDYGYTFGSGTRLTVV.

This sequence joins TRBV10-3 and TRBJ1-3, with a weak D call TRBD1 (6 bases). Per germline, CDR1 ENHRY and CDR2 SYGVKD. The CDR3 length is 16 residues. Between the trimmed V and J ends, which lost 3 bases and 0 bases, there was a span of 12 bases. The CDR3, as DNA: TGTGCCATCAGTGACCGAGGGGGGTTCTCTGGAAACACCATATATTTT. Its translation: CAISDRGGFSGNTIYF.

The chain employs TRBV12-3 or TRBV12-4 and TRBJ2-7, with D possibly TRBD1 on 5 matching bases. The length of the CDR3 is 11 residues. Trimming stripped 6 bases from V and 6 bases from J, with 9 bases between. The CDR3 DNA reads TGTGCCAGCAGCCTCAGGGTCGAGCAGTACGTC. It codes for CASSLRVEQYV.

This clonotype was picked up many times. The chain couples TRBV6-1 to TRBJ2-1, with TRBD2 matching over 15 bases. CDR3 length equals 16 residues. Germline lookup yields CDR1 MNHNS and CDR2 SASEGT. V lost 6 bases, J lost 9 bases, and 9 bases stayed unmatched. The DNA for the CDR3 is TGTGCCAGCAGGATGGCCGGGACTAGCGGGAGGAGTGAGCAGTTCTTC. It codes for CASRMAGTSGRSEQFF.

This clonotype appeared many times. J is TRBJ1-2 and V is TRBV11-2; D is ambiguous. The CDR3 sequence is 13 residues long. With 0 bases removed from V and 4 bases from J, the gap between germline ends came to 6 bases. Per the germline V gene, CDR1 is SGHAT and CDR2 is FQNNGV. The CDR3 protein is CASSLDRSYGYTF. The CDR3 DNA reads as TGTGCCAGCAGCTTAGACAGGAGCTATGGCTACACCTTC.

The chain links TRBV29-1 to TRBJ2-1; 10 bases agree with TRBD2. Germline values: CDR1 SQVTM, CDR2 ANQGSEA. The CDR3 spans 14 residues. V was clipped by 1 base and J by 9 bases; unmatched bases: 6. The CDR3 nucleotides are TGCAGCGTTGAAGCTAGCGGGAGACGGAGTGAGCAGTTCTTC. Its protein product is CSVEASGRRSEQFF.

V usage is TRBV7-2 and J usage is TRBJ1-1; D ambiguous. The V gene lost 5 bases and the J gene lost 1 base, with 14 bases spanning the gap. The CDR3 totals 15 residues. CDR1 SGHTA and CDR2 FQGNSA come from the germline V gene. The CDR3 loop reads CASSPQRAQNTEAFF. The CDR3 DNA reads TGTGCCAGCAGCCCGCAGCGGGCCCAGAACACTGAAGCTTTCTTT.

This clonotype was seen a few times. This sequence joins TRBV7-2 and TRBJ1-1; possibly TRBD1 for D (6 bases). This CDR3 has 12 residues. Trimming pared 2 bases from V and 8 bases from J, leaving 9 bases between. Germline loops: CDR1 SGHTA, CDR2 FQGNSA. CDR3 in DNA: TGTGCCAGCAGCTTATTCGACAGGGAAGCTTTCTTT. This codes for CASSLFDREAFF.

In this sample, this clonotype turned up many times. The chain has TRBV6-2 or TRBV6-3 and TRBJ2-6; D uncertain. The length of the CDR3 is 16 residues. V was clipped by 1 base and J by 3 bases, with 10 bases between them. Germline lookup yields CDR1 MNHEY and CDR2 SVGEGT. CDR3 bases: TGTGCCAGCAGTTACTTAGGAGTATATGGGGCCAACGTCCTGACTTTC. Protein product: CASSYLGVYGANVLTF.

Ten or more counts support this clonotype. This chain links TRBV6-5 with TRBJ1-1; D might be TRBD1 (5 bases). The CDR3 is 15 amino acids. Germline-derived CDR1 and CDR2 are MNHEY and SVGAGI. Trimming left V 2 bases short and J 8 bases short, with 18 bases between. The CDR3 loop is CASSYTRVAGAEAFF. The CDR3 DNA reads as TGTGCCAGCAGTTACACCCGAGTGGCTGGGGCGGAAGCTTTCTTT.

Many counts were recorded for this clonotype. The chain has TRBV7-2 and TRBJ1-1, with D possibly being TRBD1 (5 bases). Deletions cut 7 bases from V and 0 bases from J, with 15 bases between. Germline V gene data show CDR1 as SGHTA and CDR2 as FQGNSA. The CDR3 consists of 15 residues. The CDR3 sequence: CASTYGAGMNTEAFF. The CDR3 region has the DNA TGTGCCAGCACCTATGGGGCAGGAATGAACACTGAAGCTTTCTTT.

This clonotype was counted only a few times. The V gene is TRBV19, the J gene TRBJ1-5; 9 nucleotides match TRBD1. The V gene end was trimmed by 5 bases and the J gene end by 2 bases; junction bases not matched to a gene: 10. CDR3 length: 17 amino acids. Germline CDR1 and CDR2: LNHDA and SQIVND (reference sequence). CDR3 protein: CASSALGTGSGNQPQHF. The CDR3 DNA reads as TGTGCCAGTAGTGCCTTAGGGACAGGGTCAGGCAATCAGCCCCAGCATTTT.

The genes are TRBV6-2 or TRBV6-3 and TRBJ2-7; TRBD2 is a possible D gene (5 bases). V lost 3 bases to trimming and J lost 2 bases, with 11 bases between them. Looked up from germline, CDR1 is MNHEY and CDR2 is SVGEGT. The CDR3 length is 14 residues. In DNA form, the CDR3 reads TGTGCCAGCAGTTATGTACGGGGTCCCTACGAGCAGTACGTC. Translating gives CASSYVRGPYEQYV.

The chain has TRBV19 and TRBJ2-3; 14 nucleotides line up with TRBD2. The CDR3 spans 17 residues. The germline V gene has CDR1 LNHDA and CDR2 SQIVND (reference sequence). Germline trimming cut 6 bases from V and 3 bases from J; bases unmatched to any gene: 8. The CDR3 reads CASSSLRTSGRTDTQYF. The CDR3 DNA reads as TGTGCCAGTAGCTCCCTTAGGACTAGCGGGAGGACAGATACGCAGTATTTT.

This clonotype occurred a few times. V is TRBV11-2 and J is TRBJ2-7; D tentatively fits TRBD1 or TRBD2 (5 bases each). This CDR3 region has 15 residues. Germline lookup yields CDR1 SGHAT and CDR2 FQNNGV. Trimming removed 4 bases at V and 3 bases at J, with 16 bases between. In DNA, the CDR3 is TGTGCCAGCAGCTCTCCAGTGGGGGATCTCTACGAGCAGTACGTC. This sequence encodes CASSSPVGDLYEQYV.

This clonotype was seen many times. The chain has TRBV7-2 and TRBJ2-5, with D possibly being TRBD1 or TRBD2 (7 bases each). CDR1 SGHTA and CDR2 FQGNSA come from the germline V gene. V lost 3 bases and J lost 7, with 15 bases in between. The CDR3 extends over 14 amino acids. Here the CDR3 reads CASSFSGGDGTQYF. CDR3 bases: TGTGCCAGCAGCTTTTCAGGGGGGGACGGGACCCAGTACTTC.

This clonotype was recorded many times. The V and J genes are TRBV6-1 and TRBJ2-6; the D is unclear. The CDR3 runs 16 residues. Germline CDR1 reads MNHNS; CDR2 reads SASEGT. Trimming left V 8 bases short and J 0 bases short, with 14 bases between. CDR3 nucleotides: TGTGCCAGCGAGGCAGGTTCTAGCTCTGGGGCCAACGTCCTGACTTTC. This translates into CASEAGSSSGANVLTF.

This clonotype came up a few times. The chain has TRBV12-3 or TRBV12-4 and TRBJ1-4, with no clear D. V was clipped by 7 bases and J by 8 bases, with 8 bases between them. This CDR3 region has 11 residues. The DNA for the CDR3 is TGTGCCAGCACCGTCGGAGAAAAACTGTTTTTT. Translated, it gives CASTVGEKLFF.

V usage is TRBV27 and J usage is TRBJ1-5, with no clear D. The V gene's germline CDR1 is MNHEY and CDR2 SMNVEV (reference sequence). Trimming left V 3 bases short and J 0 bases short, with 9 bases between. This CDR3 has 15 amino acids. The chain's CDR3 is CASSLWGDSNQPQHF. For the CDR3, the DNA is TGTGCCAGCAGTTTGTGGGGAGATAGCAATCAGCCCCAGCATTTT.

The chain uses TRBV30 and TRBJ2-1; 7 nucleotides align to TRBD1. There are 14 residues in the CDR3. The J segment lost 4 bases and the V segment lost 5 bases, leaving 8 bases of the junction unmatched. Germline V gene lookup returns CDR1 GTSNPN and CDR2 SVGIG (reference sequence). Here the CDR3 reads CAWAGTDRYNEQFF. DNA for the CDR3: TGTGCCTGGGCCGGGACAGATAGATACAATGAGCAGTTCTTC. Full variable domain (rest looked up from reference TRBV30 and TRBJ2-1): SQTIHQWPATLVQPVGSPLSLECTVEGTSNPNLYWYRQAAGRGLQLLFYSVGIGQISSEVPQNLSASRPQDRQFILSSKKLLLSDSGFYLCAWAGTDRYNEQFFGPGTRLTVL.

The rearrangement uses TRBV20-1 and TRBJ2-1, with unresolved D. V lost 4 bases to trimming and J lost 4 bases, with 17 bases between them. Germline V gene data show CDR1 as DFQATT and CDR2 as SNEGSKA (reference sequence). The length of the CDR3 is 15 residues. The chain's CDR3 is CSATTLRPSYNEQFF. DNA for the CDR3: TGCAGTGCTACCACCTTACGGCCGTCGTACAATGAGCAGTTCTTC.